The rows below give T cell receptor beta chains drawn from one sample of a study of radiation and T cells in renal cell carcinoma. Generated by immunoSEQ multiplex PCR, the TCRdb table keeps only in-frame clones and is missing some. The profile shows 150,000 or so clones, roughly 89% of them singletons. The sample was blood, taken from a patient whose treatment included radiotherapy and nephrectomy. These TCRs come from a woman aged 45 to 65 with renal cell carcinoma. Both conserved end residues are part of each CDR3. The order of the fields is D gene, clone size, J gene, V gene, CDR3 DNA, CDR3 protein. D genes are given only for firm matches. Not every row has a clone size; where given, it reads once, few, many or a size class.

D: TRBD2
size: once
J: TRBJ2-3
V: TRBV4-3
DNA: TGCGCCAGCAGCCAAGACCCGGGGGGGGTCACAGATACGCAGTATTTT
CDR3: CASSQDPGGVTDTQYF

D: -
size: -
J: TRBJ2-3
V: TRBV7-9
DNA: TGTGCCAGCAGCTTGGTCATTGATACGCAGTATTTT
CDR3: CASSLVIDTQYF

D: -
size: -
J: TRBJ2-1
V: TRBV11-2
DNA: TGTGCCAGCAGCCTCGCTCGGGTTAACAATGAGCAGTTCTTC
CDR3: CASSLARVNNEQFF

D: -
size: -
J: TRBJ1-1
V: TRBV5-5
DNA: TGTGCCAGCAGCTCCGAGCGGGATCGCCGAGCTTTCTTT
CDR3: CASSSERDRRAFF

D: -
size: -
J: TRBJ2-1
V: TRBV7-8
DNA: TGTGCCAGCAGCCAAGGTCCTTACAATGAGCAGTTCTTC
CDR3: CASSQGPYNEQFF

D: -
size: -
J: TRBJ2-7
V: TRBV5-5
DNA: TGTGCCAGCAGCTTAGGGGGAACACTCTCCTACGAGCAGTACTTC
CDR3: CASSLGGTLSYEQYF

D: -
size: -
J: TRBJ1-2
V: TRBV2
DNA: TGTGCCAGCAGGAGGGATCCAAACTATGGCTACACCTTC
CDR3: CASRRDPNYGYTF

D: -
size: -
J: TRBJ1-1
V: TRBV9
DNA: TGTGCCAGCAGCGTCCGACAGGAGAACACTGAAGCTTTCTTT
CDR3: CASSVRQENTEAFF

D: -
size: -
J: TRBJ1-1
V: TRBV5-6
DNA: TGTGCCAGCAGCTTGGCTAGGGAAGGGGCAAATGAAGCTTTCTTT
CDR3: CASSLAREGANEAFF

D: TRBD1
size: -
J: TRBJ1-5
V: TRBV4-2
DNA: TGTGCCAGCAGCTTGGCGACAGGGGGAGGCCAGCCCCAGCATTTT
CDR3: CASSLATGGGQPQHF

D: TRBD1
size: -
J: TRBJ1-5
V: TRBV19
DNA: TGTGCCAGTAGCACAGGGGTTCAGCCCCAGCATTTT
CDR3: CASSTGVQPQHF

D: -
size: -
J: TRBJ1-1
V: TRBV6-6
DNA: TGTGCCAGCAGTTACGGGACTGAAGCTTTCTTT
CDR3: CASSYGTEAFF

D: TRBD1
size: -
J: TRBJ1-2
V: TRBV2
DNA: TGTGCCAGCAGGTCAATTAGATCCGGGACAGGGATCTATGGCTACACCTTC
CDR3: CASRSIRSGTGIYGYTF

D: -
size: -
J: TRBJ1-1
V: TRBV11-3
DNA: TGTGCCAGCAGCAGTGATAACACTGAAGCTTTCTTT
CDR3: CASSSDNTEAFF

D: -
size: -
J: TRBJ2-2
V: TRBV5-1
DNA: TGCGCCAGCAGCCCGGGGGCGGAAAACACCGGGGAGCTGTTTTTT
CDR3: CASSPGAENTGELFF

D: -
size: few
J: TRBJ1-1
V: TRBV25-1
DNA: TGTGCCAGCAGAGATGCCGGGGGGAACACTGAAGCTTTCTTT
CDR3: CASRDAGGNTEAFF

D: TRBD2
size: -
J: TRBJ2-5
V: TRBV5-4
DNA: TGTGCCACTCATCCTTCGGAGCGGGGGTCGGTGCAGACCCAGTACTTC
CDR3: CATHPSERGSVQTQYF

D: TRBD2
size: -
J: TRBJ2-1
V: TRBV29-1
DNA: TGCAGCGTTGTGGCGGGGGGCTACAATGAGCAGTTCTTC
CDR3: CSVVAGGYNEQFF

D: TRBD1
size: -
J: TRBJ1-1
V: TRBV5-1
DNA: TGCGCCAGCAGCACAGGGGACGGGAACACTGAAGCTTTCTTT
CDR3: CASSTGDGNTEAFF

D: -
size: -
J: TRBJ1-2
V: TRBV10-3
DNA: TGTGCCATCAGTGCGGGCAGTGGCTACACCTTC
CDR3: CAISAGSGYTF